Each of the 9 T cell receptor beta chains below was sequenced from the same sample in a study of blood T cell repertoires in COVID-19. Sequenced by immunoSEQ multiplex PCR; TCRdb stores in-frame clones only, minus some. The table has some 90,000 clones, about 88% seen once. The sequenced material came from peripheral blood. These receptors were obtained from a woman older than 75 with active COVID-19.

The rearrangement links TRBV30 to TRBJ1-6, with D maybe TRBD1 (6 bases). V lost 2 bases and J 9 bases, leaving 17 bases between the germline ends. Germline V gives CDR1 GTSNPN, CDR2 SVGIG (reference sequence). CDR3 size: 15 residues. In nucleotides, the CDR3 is TGTGCCTGGAGTCCGTTCGGGACATTCCGTTCACCCCTCCACTTT. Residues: CAWSPFGTFRSPLHF.

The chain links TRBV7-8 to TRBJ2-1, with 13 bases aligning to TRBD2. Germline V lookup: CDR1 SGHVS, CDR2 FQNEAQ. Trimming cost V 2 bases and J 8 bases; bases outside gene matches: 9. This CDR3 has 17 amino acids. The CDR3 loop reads CASSLSTSGRVSDEQFF. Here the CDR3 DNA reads TGTGCCAGCAGCTTAAGCACTAGCGGGAGGGTTAGCGATGAGCAGTTCTTC. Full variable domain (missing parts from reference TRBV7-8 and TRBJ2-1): GAGVSQSPRYKVAKRGQDVALRCDPISGHVSLFWYQQALGQGPEFLTYFQNEAQLDKSGLPSDRFFAERPEGSVSTLKIQRTQQEDSAVYLCASSLSTSGRVSDEQFFGPGTRLTVL.

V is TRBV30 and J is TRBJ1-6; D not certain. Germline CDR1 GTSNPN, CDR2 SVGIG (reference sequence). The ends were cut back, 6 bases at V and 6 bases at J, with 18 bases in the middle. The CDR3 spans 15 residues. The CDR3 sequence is CACTPLRLSNSPLHF. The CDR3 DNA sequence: TGTGCCTGCACCCCCCTCAGGCTGAGTAATTCACCCCTCCACTTT.

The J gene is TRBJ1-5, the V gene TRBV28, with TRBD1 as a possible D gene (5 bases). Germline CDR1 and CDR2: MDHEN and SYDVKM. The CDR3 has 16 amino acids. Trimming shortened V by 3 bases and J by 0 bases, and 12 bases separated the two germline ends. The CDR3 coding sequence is TGTGCCAGCAGTTTGGGGGGGAGTTTTAGCAATCAGCCCCAGCATTTT. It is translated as CASSLGGSFSNQPQHF.

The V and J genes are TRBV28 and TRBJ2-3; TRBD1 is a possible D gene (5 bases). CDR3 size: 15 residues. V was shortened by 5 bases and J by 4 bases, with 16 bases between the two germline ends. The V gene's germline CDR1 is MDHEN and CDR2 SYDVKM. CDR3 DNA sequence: TGTGCCAGCAGTCGATGGGGCCTCCAATCAGATACGCAGTATTTT. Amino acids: CASSRWGLQSDTQYF.

Here the CDR3 reads CASSSGTGIPETQYF. The DNA of the CDR3 is TGCGCCAGCAGCTCCGGGACAGGGATTCCAGAGACCCAGTACTTC. The V call is TRBV5-1, the J call TRBJ2-5; 9 bases line up with TRBD1. This CDR3 spans 15 amino acids. Germline V gives CDR1 SGHRS, CDR2 YFSETQ. After removal of 3 bases from V and 4 bases from J, the junction contained 7 bases not matched to a gene.

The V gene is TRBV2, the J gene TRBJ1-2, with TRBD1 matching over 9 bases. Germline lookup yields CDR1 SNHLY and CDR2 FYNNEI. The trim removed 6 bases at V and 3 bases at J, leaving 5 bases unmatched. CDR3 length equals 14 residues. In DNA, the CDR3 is TGTGCCAGCAGAGATGACAGGGGGTACTATGGCTACACCTTC. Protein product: CASRDDRGYYGYTF.

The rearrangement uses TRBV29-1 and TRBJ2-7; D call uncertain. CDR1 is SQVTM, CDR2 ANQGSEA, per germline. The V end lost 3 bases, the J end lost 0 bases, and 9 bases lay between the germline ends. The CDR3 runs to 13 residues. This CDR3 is CSVDGQTSYEQYF. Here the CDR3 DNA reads TGCAGCGTTGATGGGCAGACCTCCTACGAGCAGTACTTC.

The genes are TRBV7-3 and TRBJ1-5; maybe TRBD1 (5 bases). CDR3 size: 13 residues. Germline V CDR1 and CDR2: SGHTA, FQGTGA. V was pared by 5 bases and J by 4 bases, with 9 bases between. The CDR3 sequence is CASSIDRNQPQHF. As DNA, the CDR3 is TGTGCCAGCAGCATAGACAGAAATCAGCCCCAGCATTTT.